Included here is one TCR beta chain sequence, with context. Its antigen is undetermined. CDR3 length: 12 residues. CDR1 and CDR2 (germline): SGDLS, YYNGEE. With 4 bases removed from V and 6 bases from J, the gap between germline ends came to 11 bases. The entry originates in a study of CD8 T cells in ankylosing spondylitis. Overall study findings and caveats: There was a TCR beta motif, made of several highly homologous variants, that appeared characteristic of ankylosing spondylitis blood. Prior literature has documented some motif variants in synovial fluid and blood from reactive arthritis. As reported, disease-linked clones showed significant enrichment in matched ankylosing spondylitis synovial fluid. CD8+ disease-linked clones were present at relatively low frequencies in blood.

Making use of molecular barcodes, quantitative 5'-RACE generated TCR beta libraries. A single record per CDR3 protein comes from TCRdb applying MiXCR to the 5' RACE reads. The sample holds 300,000 to 400,000 distinct CDR3 sequences, 20% to 25% seen once. The TCR sequence derives from a male donor with ankylosing spondylitis. The sample was blood, either unsorted or a sorted T cell fraction (not recorded which). The chain joins TRBV9 to TRBJ2-7; D unclear. This CDR3 is CASSPTASEQYF. The DNA for the CDR3 is TGTGCCAGCAGCCCGACCGCTTCCGAGCAGTACTTC.